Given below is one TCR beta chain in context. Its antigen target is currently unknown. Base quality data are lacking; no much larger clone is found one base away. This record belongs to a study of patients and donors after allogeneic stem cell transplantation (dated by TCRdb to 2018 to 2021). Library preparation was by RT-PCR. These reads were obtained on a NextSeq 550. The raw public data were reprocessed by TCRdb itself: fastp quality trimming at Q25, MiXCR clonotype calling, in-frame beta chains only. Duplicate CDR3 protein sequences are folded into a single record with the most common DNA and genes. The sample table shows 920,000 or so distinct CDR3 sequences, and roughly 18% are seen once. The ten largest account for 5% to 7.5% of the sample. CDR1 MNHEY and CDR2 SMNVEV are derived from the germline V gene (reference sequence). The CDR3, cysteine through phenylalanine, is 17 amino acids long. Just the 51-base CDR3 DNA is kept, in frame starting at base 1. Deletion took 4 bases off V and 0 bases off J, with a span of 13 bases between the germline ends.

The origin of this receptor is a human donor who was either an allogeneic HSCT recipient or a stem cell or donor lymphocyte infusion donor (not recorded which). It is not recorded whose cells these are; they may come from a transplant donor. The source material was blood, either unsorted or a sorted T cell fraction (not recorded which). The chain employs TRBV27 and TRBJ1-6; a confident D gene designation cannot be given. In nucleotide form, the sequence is TGTGCCAGCAGTTCTCCGGGCCCGAGCTCCTATAATTCACCCCTCCACTTT. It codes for CASSSPGPSSYNSPLHF.